The rows below give T cell receptor beta chains drawn from one sample of a study of CD8 T cells in Susac syndrome. MiXCR, run by TCRdb on the immunoSEQ multiplex PCR reads, gives a single entry per CDR3 protein. Here the sample spans 190,000 or so distinct CDR3 sequences, more than 90% being singletons. The sample consisted of CD4+ T cells from PBMCs. The origin of the receptors is a human donor with multiple sclerosis. CDR3s include the opening cysteine and the closing phenylalanine or tryptophan. A D gene is named only where the DNA matches it firmly. The size of a clone is reported for some rows only, either as once, few or many, or as a class for expanded clones.

TRBJ2-1	NA	TRBD1	TRBV6-5	CASIDRVGKQFF	TGTGCCAGCATTGACAGGGTAGGGAAGCAGTTCTTC
TRBJ2-5	NA	TRBD2	TRBV15	CATKGGRQETQYF	TGTGCCACCAAGGGAGGGCGGCAAGAGACCCAGTACTTC
TRBJ2-2	NA	NA	TRBV20-1	CSAGVQNTGELFF	TGCAGTGCTGGAGTACAGAACACCGGGGAGCTGTTTTTT
TRBJ1-1	NA	NA	TRBV25-1	CASSDTGRDTEAFF	TGTGCCAGCAGTGACACGGGGAGAGACACTGAAGCTTTCTTT
TRBJ1-1	NA	NA	TRBV20-1	CSARVNTEAFF	TGCAGTGCTAGAGTTAACACTGAAGCTTTCTTT
TRBJ1-2	NA	NA	TRBV5-6	CASSLRAGKGYTF	TGTGCCAGCAGCTTGAGGGCAGGCAAAGGCTACACCTTC
TRBJ2-7	NA	NA	TRBV18	CASSLEGWGYEQYF	TGTGCCAGCTCACTTGAGGGGTGGGGATACGAGCAGTACTTC
TRBJ1-2	NA	TRBD1	TRBV29-1	CSVARQGGNYGYTF	TGCAGCGTAGCAAGACAGGGTGGAAACTATGGCTACACCTTC
TRBJ2-5	NA	TRBD1	TRBV5-4	CASSRGTEPQETQYF	TGTGCCAGCAGCCGAGGGACAGAGCCTCAAGAGACCCAGTACTTC
TRBJ2-7	NA	NA	TRBV12-3/TRBV12-4	CASSLRLPFSEQYF	TGTGCCAGCAGTTTAAGGCTCCCTTTCAGCGAGCAGTACTTC
TRBJ1-1	NA	NA	TRBV7-2	CASTLTRTEAFF	TGTGCCAGCACCCTAACCCGTACTGAAGCTTTCTTT
TRBJ2-3	NA	NA	TRBV18	CASSPSGTQYF	TGTGCCAGCTCACCGTCGGGTACGCAGTATTTT
TRBJ2-1	NA	NA	TRBV5-4	CASSSHRDEQFF	TGTGCCAGCAGCTCACACAGGGATGAGCAGTTCTTC
TRBJ2-3	NA	NA	TRBV27	CASREWADTQYF	TGTGCCAGCAGAGAGTGGGCAGATACGCAGTATTTT
TRBJ1-2	NA	NA	TRBV5-1	CASSSGPRADYGYTF	TGCGCCAGCAGCTCGGGACCACGGGCGGACTATGGCTACACCTTC
TRBJ1-4	NA	NA	TRBV29-1	CSVEGTATNEKLFF	TGCAGCGTTGAAGGGACAGCAACTAATGAAAAACTGTTTTTT
TRBJ2-1	NA	TRBD1	TRBV24-1	CATSHEKQGKQFF	TGTGCCACCAGCCACGAGAAACAGGGGAAGCAGTTCTTC
TRBJ2-1	NA	TRBD2	TRBV3-1	CASGRREEKEQFF	TGTGCCAGCGGACGGCGGGAGGAGAAAGAGCAGTTCTTC
TRBJ2-2	NA	NA	TRBV1	CTSSRLVQAGGTGELFF	TGCACCAGCAGCCGATTAGTTCAAGCGGGAGGGACCGGGGAGCTGTTTTTT
TRBJ2-5	few	NA	TRBV12-3/TRBV12-4	CASSLRQQETQYF	TGTGCCAGCAGTTTGAGACAGCAAGAGACCCAGTACTTC
TRBJ2-5	NA	TRBD2	TRBV19	CASSTGLADGETQYF	TGTGCCAGTAGTACGGGACTAGCAGACGGGGAGACCCAGTACTTC
TRBJ2-7	NA	TRBD1	TRBV6-6	CASSVGDRAHEQYF	TGTGCCAGCAGTGTGGGGGACAGGGCACACGAGCAGTACTTC
TRBJ2-4	once	NA	TRBV29-1	CSVEGEAKNIQYF	TGCAGCGTTGAGGGGGAGGCCAAAAACATTCAGTACTTC
TRBJ2-3	NA	NA	TRBV2	CASSDGGPWPDTQYF	TGTGCCAGCAGTGATGGGGGCCCCTGGCCAGATACGCAGTATTTT
TRBJ2-3	NA	TRBD2	TRBV5-1	CASSLDLAGRTDTQYF	TGCGCCAGCAGCTTGGATCTAGCGGGGCGCACAGATACGCAGTATTTT
TRBJ2-1	NA	TRBD2	TRBV5-1	CASSLTSGLGEQFF	TGCGCCAGCAGCTTGACTAGCGGGTTGGGTGAGCAGTTCTTC
TRBJ2-3	NA	TRBD1	TRBV7-6	CASSSMTGQGDTQYF	TGTGCCAGCAGCTCGATGACAGGTCAGGGGGACACGCAGTATTTT
TRBJ1-2	NA	NA	TRBV12-3/TRBV12-4	CVSSPPANYGYTF	TGTGTCAGCAGCCCTCCAGCCAACTATGGCTACACCTTC
TRBJ2-2	NA	NA	TRBV2	CASTRAGGELFF	TGTGCCAGCACTAGGGCTGGCGGGGAGCTGTTTTTT
TRBJ2-1	NA	NA	TRBV15	CATSRAVSGYNEQFF	TGTGCCACCAGCAGAGCGGTAAGCGGCTACAATGAGCAGTTCTTC
TRBJ2-5	NA	NA	TRBV7-2	CASSPTGQETQYF	TGTGCCAGCAGCCCTACAGGCCAAGAGACCCAGTACTTC
TRBJ1-1	NA	NA	TRBV9	CASSVETVTEAFF	TGTGCCAGCAGCGTAGAGACAGTCACTGAAGCTTTCTTT
TRBJ2-7	NA	NA	TRBV20-1	CSARDLIRGNYEQYF	TGCAGTGCTAGAGATCTCATACGGGGGAACTACGAGCAGTACTTC
TRBJ1-2	NA	NA	TRBV29-1	CSVEGNNYGYTF	TGCAGCGTTGAGGGGAACAACTATGGCTACACCTTC